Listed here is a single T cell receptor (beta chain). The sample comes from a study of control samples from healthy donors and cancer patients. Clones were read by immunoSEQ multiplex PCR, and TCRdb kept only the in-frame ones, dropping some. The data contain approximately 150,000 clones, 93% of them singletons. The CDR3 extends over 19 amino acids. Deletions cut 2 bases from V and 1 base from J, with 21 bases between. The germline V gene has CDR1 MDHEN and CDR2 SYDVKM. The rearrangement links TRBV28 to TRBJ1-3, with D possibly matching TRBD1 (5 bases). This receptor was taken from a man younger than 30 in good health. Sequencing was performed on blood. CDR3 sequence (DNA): TGTGCCAGCAGTTTAGTCGCCCCCGGGGGTAGTGGTTCTGGAAACACCATATATTTT. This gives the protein CASSLVAPGGSGSGNTIYF. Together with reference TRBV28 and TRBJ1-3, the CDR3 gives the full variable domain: DVKVTQSSRYLVKRTGEKVFLECVQDMDHENMFWYRQDPGLGLRLIYFSYDVKMKEKGDIPEGYSVSREKKERFSLILESASTNQTSMYLCASSLVAPGGSGSGNTIYFGEGSWLTVV.